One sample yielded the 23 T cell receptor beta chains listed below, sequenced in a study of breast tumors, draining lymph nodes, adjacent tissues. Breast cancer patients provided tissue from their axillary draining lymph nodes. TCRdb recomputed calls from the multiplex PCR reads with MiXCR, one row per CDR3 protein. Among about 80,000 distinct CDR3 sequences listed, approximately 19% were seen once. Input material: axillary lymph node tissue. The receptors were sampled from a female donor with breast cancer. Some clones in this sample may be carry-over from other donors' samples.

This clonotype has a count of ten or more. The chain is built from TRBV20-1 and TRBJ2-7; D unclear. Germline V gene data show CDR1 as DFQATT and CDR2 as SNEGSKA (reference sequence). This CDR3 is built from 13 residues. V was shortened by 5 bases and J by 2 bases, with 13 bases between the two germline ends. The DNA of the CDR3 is TGCAGTGCTTATAACGGGTTAACCTACGAGCAGTACTTC. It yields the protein CSAYNGLTYEQYF.

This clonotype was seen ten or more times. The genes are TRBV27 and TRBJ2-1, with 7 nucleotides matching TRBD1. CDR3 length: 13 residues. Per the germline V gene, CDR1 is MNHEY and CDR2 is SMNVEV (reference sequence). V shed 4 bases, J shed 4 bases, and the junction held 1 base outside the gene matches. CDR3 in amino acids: CASSSDRYNEQFF. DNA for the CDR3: TGTGCCAGCAGTTCGGACAGGTACAATGAGCAGTTCTTC.

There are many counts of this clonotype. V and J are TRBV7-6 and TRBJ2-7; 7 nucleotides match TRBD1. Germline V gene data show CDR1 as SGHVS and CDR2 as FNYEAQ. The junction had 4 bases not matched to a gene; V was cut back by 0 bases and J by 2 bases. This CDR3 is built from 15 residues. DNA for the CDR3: TGTGCCAGCAGCTTAGCGCGACAGGGTACCTACGAGCAGTACTTC. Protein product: CASSLARQGTYEQYF.

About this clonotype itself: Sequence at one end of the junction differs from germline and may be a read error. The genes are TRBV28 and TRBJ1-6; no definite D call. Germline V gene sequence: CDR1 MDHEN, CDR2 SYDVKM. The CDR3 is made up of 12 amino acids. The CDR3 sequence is CASSYSNSSLHF. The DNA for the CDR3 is TGTGCCAGCAGTTATAGTAATTCATCCCTCCACTTT.

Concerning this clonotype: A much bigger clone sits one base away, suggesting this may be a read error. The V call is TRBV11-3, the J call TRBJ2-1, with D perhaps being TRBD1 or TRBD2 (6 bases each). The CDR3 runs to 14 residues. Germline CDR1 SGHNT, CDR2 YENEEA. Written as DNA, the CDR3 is TGTGCCAGCAGCACCATCACCGGGGGCGATGAGCTGTTCTTC. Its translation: CASSTITGGDELFF.

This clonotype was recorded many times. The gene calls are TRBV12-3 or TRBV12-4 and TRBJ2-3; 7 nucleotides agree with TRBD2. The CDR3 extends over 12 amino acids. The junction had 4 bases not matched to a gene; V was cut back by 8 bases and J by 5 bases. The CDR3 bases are TGTGCCAGCGGGGGAGGGCGAGATACGCAGTATTTT. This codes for CASGGGRDTQYF.

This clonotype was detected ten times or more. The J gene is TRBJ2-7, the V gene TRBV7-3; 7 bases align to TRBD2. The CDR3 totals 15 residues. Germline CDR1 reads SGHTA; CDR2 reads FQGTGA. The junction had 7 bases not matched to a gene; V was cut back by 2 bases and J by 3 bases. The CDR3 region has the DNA TGTGCCAGCAGCTTAGGGGCGGGAGATTACTACGAGCAGTACTTC. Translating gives CASSLGAGDYYEQYF.

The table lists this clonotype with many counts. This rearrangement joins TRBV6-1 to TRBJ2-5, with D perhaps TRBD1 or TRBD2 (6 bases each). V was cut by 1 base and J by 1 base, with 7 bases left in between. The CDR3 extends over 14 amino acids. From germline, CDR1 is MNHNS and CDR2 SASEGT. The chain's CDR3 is CASSEGGAQETQYF. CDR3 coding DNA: TGTGCCAGCAGTGAAGGGGGGGCCCAAGAGACCCAGTACTTC.

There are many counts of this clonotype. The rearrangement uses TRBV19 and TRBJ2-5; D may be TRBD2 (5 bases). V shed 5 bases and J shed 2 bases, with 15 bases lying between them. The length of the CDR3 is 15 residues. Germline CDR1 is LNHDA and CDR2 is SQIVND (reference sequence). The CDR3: CASSSSGLVQETQYF. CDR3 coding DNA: TGTGCCAGTAGTTCAAGCGGACTGGTACAAGAGACCCAGTACTTC.

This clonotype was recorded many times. CDR3 loop: CSVRRRQSSYNSPLHF. CDR3 DNA sequence: TGCAGTGTTCGGCGGCGACAGAGCTCCTATAATTCACCCCTCCACTTT. This sequence joins TRBV20-1 and TRBJ1-6; D may be TRBD1 (5 bases). From germline, CDR1 is DFQATT and CDR2 SNEGSKA (reference sequence). This CDR3 has 16 amino acids. The V end was cut by 7 bases, the J end by 0 bases, with 16 bases between.

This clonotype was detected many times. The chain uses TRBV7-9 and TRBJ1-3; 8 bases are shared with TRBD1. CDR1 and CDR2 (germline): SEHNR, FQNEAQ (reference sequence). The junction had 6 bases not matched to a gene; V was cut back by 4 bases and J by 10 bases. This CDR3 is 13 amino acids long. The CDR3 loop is CASSSGQGRTIYF. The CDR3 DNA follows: TGTGCCAGCAGCTCTGGACAGGGAAGAACCATATATTTT.

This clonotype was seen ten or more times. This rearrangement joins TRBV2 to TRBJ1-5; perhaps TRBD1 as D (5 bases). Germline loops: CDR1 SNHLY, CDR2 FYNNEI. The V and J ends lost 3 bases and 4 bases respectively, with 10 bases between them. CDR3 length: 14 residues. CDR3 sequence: CASSDRDANQPQHF. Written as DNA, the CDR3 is TGTGCCAGCAGTGATAGGGACGCAAATCAGCCCCAGCATTTT.

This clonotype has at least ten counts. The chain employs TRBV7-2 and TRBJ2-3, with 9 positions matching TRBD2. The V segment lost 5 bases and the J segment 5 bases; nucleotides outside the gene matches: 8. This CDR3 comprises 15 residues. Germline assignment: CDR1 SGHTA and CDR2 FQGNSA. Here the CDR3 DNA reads TGTGCCAGCAGCGCGATAGCGGGAGAGGTAGATACGCAGTATTTT. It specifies CASSAIAGEVDTQYF.

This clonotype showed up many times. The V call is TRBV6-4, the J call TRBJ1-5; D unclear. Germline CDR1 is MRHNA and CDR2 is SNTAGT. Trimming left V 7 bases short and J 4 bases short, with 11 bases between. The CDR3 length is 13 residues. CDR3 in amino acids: CASITQVNQPQHF. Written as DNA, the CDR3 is TGTGCCAGCATTACGCAGGTAAATCAGCCCCAGCATTTT.

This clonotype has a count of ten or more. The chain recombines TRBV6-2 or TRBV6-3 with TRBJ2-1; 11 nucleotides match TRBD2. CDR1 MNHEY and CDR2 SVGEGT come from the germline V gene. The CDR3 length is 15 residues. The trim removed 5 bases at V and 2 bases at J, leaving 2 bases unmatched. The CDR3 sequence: CASSPLAGAYNEQFF. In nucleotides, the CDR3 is TGTGCCAGCAGTCCACTAGCGGGAGCCTACAATGAGCAGTTCTTC.

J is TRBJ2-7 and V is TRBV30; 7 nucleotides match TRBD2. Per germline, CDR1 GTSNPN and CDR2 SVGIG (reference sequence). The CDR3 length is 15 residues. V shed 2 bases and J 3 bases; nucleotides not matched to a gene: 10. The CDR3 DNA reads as TGTGCCTGGAGTAAAGCGGGACTGCTTATCTACGAGCAGTACTTC. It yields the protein CAWSKAGLLIYEQYF.

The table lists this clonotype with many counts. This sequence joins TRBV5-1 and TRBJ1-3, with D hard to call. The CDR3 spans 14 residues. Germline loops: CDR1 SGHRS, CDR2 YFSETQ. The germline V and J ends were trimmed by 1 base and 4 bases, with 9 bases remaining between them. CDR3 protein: CASSLTGSGNTIYF. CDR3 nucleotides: TGCGCCAGCAGCTTGACGGGGTCCGGAAACACCATATATTTT.

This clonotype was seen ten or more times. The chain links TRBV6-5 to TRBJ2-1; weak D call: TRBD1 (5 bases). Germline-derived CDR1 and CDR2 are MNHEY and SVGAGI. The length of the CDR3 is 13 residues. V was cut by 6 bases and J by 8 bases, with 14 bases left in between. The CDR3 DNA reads TGTGCCAGCAGGGAGCACTCCAGGGATGAGCAGTTCTTC. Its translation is CASREHSRDEQFF.

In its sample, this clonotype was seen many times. CDR3 sequence (DNA): TGCGCCAGCAGCCAAGAGTTTGGCGCCAGCTCTGGAAACACCATATATTTT. This translates into CASSQEFGASSGNTIYF. The rearrangement uses TRBV4-3 and TRBJ1-3; the D is unclear. The CDR3 is 17 residues long. V shed 0 bases and J shed 0 bases, with 12 bases lying between them. Germline V CDR1 and CDR2: LGHNA, YSLEER.

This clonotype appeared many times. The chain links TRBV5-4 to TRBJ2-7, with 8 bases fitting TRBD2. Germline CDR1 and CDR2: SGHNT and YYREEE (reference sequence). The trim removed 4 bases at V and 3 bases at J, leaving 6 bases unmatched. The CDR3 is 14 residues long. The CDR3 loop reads CASSKPGLDYEQYF. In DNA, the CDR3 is TGTGCCAGCAGCAAACCGGGACTAGACTACGAGCAGTACTTC.

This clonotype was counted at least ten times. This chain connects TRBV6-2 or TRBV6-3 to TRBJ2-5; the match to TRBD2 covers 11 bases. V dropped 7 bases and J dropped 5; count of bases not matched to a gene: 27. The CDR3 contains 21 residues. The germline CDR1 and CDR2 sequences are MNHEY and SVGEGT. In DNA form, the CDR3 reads TGTGCCAGCACGTCCCGGATGATTCTTGTGTCTAGACTAGCGGGACGCGAGACCCAGTACTTC. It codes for CASTSRMILVSRLAGRETQYF.

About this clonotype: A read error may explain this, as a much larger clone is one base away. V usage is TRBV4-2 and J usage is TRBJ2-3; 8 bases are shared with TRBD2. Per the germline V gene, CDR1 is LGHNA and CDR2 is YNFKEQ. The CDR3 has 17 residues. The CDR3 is CASCQDLGRGVTDTQYF. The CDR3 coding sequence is TGTGCCAGCTGCCAAGATCTTGGGCGGGGGGTCACAGATACGCAGTATTTT.

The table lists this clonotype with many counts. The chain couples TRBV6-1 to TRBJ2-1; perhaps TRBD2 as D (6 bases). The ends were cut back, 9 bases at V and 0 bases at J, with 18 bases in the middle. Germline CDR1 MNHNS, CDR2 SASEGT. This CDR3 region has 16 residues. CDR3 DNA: TGTGCCAGTGGCGTCCTACGCGGGAACTCCTACAATGAGCAGTTCTTC. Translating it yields CASGVLRGNSYNEQFF.